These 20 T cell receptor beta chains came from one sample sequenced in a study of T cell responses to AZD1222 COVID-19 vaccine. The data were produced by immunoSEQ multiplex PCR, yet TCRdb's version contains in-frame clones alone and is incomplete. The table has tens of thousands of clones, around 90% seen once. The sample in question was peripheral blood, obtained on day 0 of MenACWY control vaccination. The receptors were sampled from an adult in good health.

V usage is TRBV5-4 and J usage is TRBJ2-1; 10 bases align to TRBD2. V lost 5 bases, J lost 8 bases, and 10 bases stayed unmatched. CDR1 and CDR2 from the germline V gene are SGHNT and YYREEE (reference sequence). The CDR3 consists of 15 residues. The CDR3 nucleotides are TGTGCCAGCAGTTCTCTAGCGGGAGCTAGACATGAGCAGTTCTTC. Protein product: CASSSLAGARHEQFF.

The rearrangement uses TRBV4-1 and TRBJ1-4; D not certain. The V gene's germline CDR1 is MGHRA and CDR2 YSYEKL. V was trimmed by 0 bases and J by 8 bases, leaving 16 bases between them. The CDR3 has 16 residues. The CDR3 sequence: CASSQDNQVLREKLFF. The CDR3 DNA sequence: TGCGCCAGCAGCCAAGATAATCAGGTCCTCCGGGAAAAACTGTTTTTT.

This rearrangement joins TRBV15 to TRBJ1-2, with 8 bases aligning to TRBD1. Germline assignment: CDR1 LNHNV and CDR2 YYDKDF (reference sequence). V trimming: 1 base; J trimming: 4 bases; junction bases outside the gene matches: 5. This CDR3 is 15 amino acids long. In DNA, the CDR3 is TGTGCCACCAGCAGAGTCCACGACAGGGGCTATGGCTACACCTTC. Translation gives CATSRVHDRGYGYTF.

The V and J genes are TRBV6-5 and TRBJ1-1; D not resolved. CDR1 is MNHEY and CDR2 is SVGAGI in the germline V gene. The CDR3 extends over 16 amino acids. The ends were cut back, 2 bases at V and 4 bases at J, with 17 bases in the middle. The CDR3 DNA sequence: TGTGCCAGCAGTTACGCGGGGATCGGGTATGCCACTGAAGCTTTCTTT. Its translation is CASSYAGIGYATEAFF.

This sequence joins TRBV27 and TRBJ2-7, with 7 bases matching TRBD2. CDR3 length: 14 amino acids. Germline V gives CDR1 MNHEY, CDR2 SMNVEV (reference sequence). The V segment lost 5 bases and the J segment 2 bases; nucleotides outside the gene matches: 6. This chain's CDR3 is CASSPPGLPYEQYF. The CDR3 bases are TGTGCCAGCAGTCCCCCGGGACTACCCTACGAGCAGTACTTC.

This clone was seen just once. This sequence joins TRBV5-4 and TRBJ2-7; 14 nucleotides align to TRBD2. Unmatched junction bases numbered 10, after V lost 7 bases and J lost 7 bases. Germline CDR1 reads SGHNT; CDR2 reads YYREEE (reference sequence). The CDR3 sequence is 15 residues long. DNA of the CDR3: TGTGCCAGCGGTCTTGGGACTAGCGGGAGATATGAGCAGTACTTC. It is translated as CASGLGTSGRYEQYF.

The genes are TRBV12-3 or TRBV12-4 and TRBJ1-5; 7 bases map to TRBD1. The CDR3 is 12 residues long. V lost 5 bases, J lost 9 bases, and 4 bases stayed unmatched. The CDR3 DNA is TGTGCCAGCAGTGGGACAGAGGGGCCCCAGCATTTT. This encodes CASSGTEGPQHF.

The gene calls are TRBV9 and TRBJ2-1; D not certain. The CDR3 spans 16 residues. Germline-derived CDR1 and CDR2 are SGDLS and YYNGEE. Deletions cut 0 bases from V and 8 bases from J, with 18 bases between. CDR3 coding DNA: TGTGCCAGCAGCGTAGGTGTATCGGGCGGATCCGATGAGCAGTTCTTC. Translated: CASSVGVSGGSDEQFF.

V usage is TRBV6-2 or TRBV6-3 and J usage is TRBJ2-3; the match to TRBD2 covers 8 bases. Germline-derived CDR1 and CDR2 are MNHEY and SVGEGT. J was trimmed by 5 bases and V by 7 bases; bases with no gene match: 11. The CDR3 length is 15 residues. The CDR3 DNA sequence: TGTGCCAGCACCCCTCGAGGACTAGCAGTAGATACGCAGTATTTT. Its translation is CASTPRGLAVDTQYF.

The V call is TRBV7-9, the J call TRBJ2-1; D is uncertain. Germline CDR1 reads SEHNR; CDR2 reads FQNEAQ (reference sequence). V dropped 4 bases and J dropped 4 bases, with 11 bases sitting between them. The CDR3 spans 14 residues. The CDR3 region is CASSWFHQYNEQFF. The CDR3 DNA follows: TGTGCCAGCAGCTGGTTCCACCAATACAATGAGCAGTTCTTC.

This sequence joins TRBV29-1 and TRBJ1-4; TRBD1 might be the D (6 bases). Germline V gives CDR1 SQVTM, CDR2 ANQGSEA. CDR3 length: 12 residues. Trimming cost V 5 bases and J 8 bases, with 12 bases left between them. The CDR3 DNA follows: TGCAGCGTTTTAAGGGGGGGAGAAAAACTGTTTTTT. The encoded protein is CSVLRGGEKLFF.

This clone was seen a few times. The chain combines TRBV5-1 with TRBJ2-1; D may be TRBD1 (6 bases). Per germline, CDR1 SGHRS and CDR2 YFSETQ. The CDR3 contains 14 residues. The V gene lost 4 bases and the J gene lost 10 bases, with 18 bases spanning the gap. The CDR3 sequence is CASSHSQGNGEQFF. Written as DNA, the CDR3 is TGCGCCAGCAGCCACTCACAGGGTAACGGAGAGCAGTTCTTC. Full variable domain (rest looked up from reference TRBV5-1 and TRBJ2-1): KAGVTQTPRYLIKTRGQQVTLSCSPISGHRSVSWYQQTPGQGLQFLFEYFSETQRNKGNFPGRFSGRQFSNSRSEMNVSTLELGDSALYLCASSHSQGNGEQFFGPGTRLTVL.

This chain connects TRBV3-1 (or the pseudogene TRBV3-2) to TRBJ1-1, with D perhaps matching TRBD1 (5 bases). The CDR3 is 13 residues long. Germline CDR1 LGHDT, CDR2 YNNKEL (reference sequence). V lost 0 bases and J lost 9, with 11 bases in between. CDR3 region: CASSQDESGQAFF. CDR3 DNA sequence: TGTGCCAGCAGCCAAGACGAGTCAGGGCAAGCTTTCTTT.

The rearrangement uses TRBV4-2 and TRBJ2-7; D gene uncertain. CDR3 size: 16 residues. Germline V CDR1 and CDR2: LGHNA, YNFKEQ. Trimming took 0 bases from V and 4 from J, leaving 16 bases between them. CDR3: CASSQDEATFVYEQYF. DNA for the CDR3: TGTGCCAGCAGCCAAGATGAGGCGACGTTCGTGTACGAGCAGTACTTC.

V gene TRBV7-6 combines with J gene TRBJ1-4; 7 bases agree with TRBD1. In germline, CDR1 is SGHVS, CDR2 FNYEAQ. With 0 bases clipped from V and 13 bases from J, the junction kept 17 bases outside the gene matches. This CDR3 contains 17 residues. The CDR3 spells CASSLASGQASLAGLFF. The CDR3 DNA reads TGTGCCAGCAGCTTAGCGTCCGGACAGGCCTCGTTAGCAGGACTGTTTTTT.

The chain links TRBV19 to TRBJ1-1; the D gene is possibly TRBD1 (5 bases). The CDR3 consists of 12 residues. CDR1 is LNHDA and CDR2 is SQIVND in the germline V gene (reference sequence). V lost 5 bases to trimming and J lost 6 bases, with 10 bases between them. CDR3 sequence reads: CASSHPGAEAFF. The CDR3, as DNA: TGTGCCAGTAGTCACCCGGGGGCTGAAGCTTTCTTT.

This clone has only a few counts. For the CDR3, the DNA is TGTGCCAGCAGCCCTCGGGGAGTGGACACTGAAGCTTTCTTT. Its translation is CASSPRGVDTEAFF. J is TRBJ1-1 and V is TRBV3-1 (or the pseudogene TRBV3-2), with unresolved D. The CDR3 consists of 14 residues. The germline V gene has CDR1 LGHDT and CDR2 YNNKEL (reference sequence). V was cut by 4 bases and J by 3 bases, with 12 bases left in between.

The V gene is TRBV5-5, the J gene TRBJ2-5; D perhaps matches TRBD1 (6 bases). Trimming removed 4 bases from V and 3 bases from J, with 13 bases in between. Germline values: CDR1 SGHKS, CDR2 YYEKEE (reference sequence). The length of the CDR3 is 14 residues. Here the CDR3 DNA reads TGTGCCAGCAGCCCACAGGGCGCGGAAGAGACCCAGTACTTC. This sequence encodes CASSPQGAEETQYF.

CDR3 DNA sequence: TGTGCCTGGTCGAGGCGGGCCTCGGCCGAAAGATATCAGCCCCAGCATTTT. Its protein is CAWSRRASAERYQPQHF. The chain employs TRBV30 and TRBJ1-5; D gene unclear. The CDR3 covers 17 residues. CDR1 is GTSNPN and CDR2 is SVGIG in the germline V gene (reference sequence). V lost 5 bases, J lost 5 bases, and 25 bases lay in between.

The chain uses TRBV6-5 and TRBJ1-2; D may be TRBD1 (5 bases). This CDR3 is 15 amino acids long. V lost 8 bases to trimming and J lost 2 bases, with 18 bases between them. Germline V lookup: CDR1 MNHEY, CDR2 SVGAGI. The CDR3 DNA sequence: TGTGCCAGCGCTCAGGGACCATCTTTAAACTATGGCTACACCTTC. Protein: CASAQGPSLNYGYTF.